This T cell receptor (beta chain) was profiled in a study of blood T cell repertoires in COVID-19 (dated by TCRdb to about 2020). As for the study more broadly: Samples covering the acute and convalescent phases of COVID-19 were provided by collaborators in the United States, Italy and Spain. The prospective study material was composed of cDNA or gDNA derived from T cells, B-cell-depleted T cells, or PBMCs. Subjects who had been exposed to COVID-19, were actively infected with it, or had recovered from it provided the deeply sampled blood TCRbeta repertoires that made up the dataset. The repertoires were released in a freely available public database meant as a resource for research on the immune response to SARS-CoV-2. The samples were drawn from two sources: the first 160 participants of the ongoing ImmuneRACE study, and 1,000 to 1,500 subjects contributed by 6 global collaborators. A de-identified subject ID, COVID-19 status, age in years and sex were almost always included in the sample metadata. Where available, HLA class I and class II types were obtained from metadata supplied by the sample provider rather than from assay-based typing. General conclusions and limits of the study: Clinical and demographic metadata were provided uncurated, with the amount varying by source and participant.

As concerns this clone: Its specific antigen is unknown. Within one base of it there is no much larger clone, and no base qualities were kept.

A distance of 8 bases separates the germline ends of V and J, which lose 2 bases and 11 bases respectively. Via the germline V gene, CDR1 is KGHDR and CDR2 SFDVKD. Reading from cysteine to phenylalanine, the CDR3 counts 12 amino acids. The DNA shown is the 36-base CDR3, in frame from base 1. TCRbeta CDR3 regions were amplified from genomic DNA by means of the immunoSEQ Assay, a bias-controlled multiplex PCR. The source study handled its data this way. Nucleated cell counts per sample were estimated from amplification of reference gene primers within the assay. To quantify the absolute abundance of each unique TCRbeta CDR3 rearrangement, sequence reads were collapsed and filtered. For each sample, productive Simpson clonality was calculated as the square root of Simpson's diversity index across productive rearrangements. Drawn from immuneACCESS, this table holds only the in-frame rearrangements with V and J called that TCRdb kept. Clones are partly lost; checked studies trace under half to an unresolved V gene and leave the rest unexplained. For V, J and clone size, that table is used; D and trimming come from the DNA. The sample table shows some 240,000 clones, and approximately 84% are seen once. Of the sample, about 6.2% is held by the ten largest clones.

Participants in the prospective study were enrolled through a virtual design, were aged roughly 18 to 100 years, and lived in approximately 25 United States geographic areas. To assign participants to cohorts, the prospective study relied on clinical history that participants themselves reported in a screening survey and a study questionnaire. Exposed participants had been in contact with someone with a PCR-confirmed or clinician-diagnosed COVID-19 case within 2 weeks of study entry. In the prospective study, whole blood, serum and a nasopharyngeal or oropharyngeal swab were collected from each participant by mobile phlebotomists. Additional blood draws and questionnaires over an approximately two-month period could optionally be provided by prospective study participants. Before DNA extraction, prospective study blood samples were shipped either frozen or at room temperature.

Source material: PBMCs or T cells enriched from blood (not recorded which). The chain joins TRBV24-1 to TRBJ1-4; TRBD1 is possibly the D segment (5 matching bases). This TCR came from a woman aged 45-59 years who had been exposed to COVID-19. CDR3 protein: CATSDYGGKLFF. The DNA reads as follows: TGTGCCACCAGTGATTACGGGGGGAAACTGTTTTTT.